One sample yielded the 17 T cell receptor beta chains listed below, sequenced in a study of T cells expressing NK-cell markers. TCRdb processed the 5' RACE reads again and assigns one entry to each CDR3 protein, with no DNA. The sample totals 200,000 to 300,000 distinct CDR3 sequences. Material: blood T cells: a sorted CD56 or NKG2C T cell subset, CD4+ or CD8+ T cells, or bulk PBMC T cells (not recorded which). The source of these receptors is a man aged 18-30 years in good health.

This sequence joins TRBV6-5 and TRBJ1-2; the TRBD1 assignment by TCRdb is unverifiable without DNA. In germline, CDR1 is MNHEY, CDR2 SVGAGI. CDR3 length: 13 residues. The CDR3 region is CASSYRAQYGYTF.

The chain couples TRBV7-6 to TRBJ1-1; the TCRdb D gene call, TRBD1, has no DNA to confirm it. The V gene's germline CDR1 is SGHVS and CDR2 FNYEAQ. The CDR3 sequence is 12 residues long. Here the CDR3 reads CASSLNWGEAFF.

The V call is TRBV7-2, the J call TRBJ2-5. CDR1 is SGHTA, CDR2 FQGNSA, per germline. CDR3 length equals 14 residues. The CDR3 reads CASSTSGIEETQYF.

The rearrangement joins TRBV18 to TRBJ1-5; TCRdb lists TRBD1, though no DNA is available to test this call. Germline-derived CDR1 and CDR2 are KGHSH and LQKENI. The CDR3 runs to 16 residues. The CDR3 sequence is CASSRTRTGVDQPQHF.

The J gene is TRBJ2-5, the V gene TRBV5-1; TCRdb's assignment of TRBD2 cannot be checked, as there is no DNA. Germline V CDR1 and CDR2: SGHRS, YFSETQ. The CDR3 spans 18 residues. This chain's CDR3 is CASSAGTSGQSFQETQYF. Full variable domain (missing parts from reference TRBV5-1 and TRBJ2-5): KAGVTQTPRYLIKTRGQQVTLSCSPISGHRSVSWYQQTPGQGLQFLFEYFSETQRNKGNFPGRFSGRQFSNSRSEMNVSTLELGDSALYLCASSAGTSGQSFQETQYFGPGTRLLVL.

The chain has TRBV7-9 and TRBJ2-6. Germline CDR1 is SEHNR and CDR2 is FQNEAQ (reference sequence). The CDR3 contains 14 residues. The chain's CDR3 is CASSLRSGANVLTF.

This chain uses TRBV7-2 with TRBJ2-3; TCRdb proposes TRBD1, but this gene call is untestable without DNA. Germline V gene sequence: CDR1 SGHTA, CDR2 FQGNSA. This CDR3 spans 16 amino acids. The CDR3: CASSLGRGPPPDTQYF.

This chain uses TRBV7-9 with TRBJ2-7; TCRdb reports TRBD2, a call that lacks DNA to check it against. The CDR3 loop spans 17 amino acids. Germline V CDR1 and CDR2: SEHNR, FQNEAQ (reference sequence). CDR3: CASSSRGGSGRTREQYF.

The chain has TRBV15 and TRBJ1-4; TCRdb lists TRBD1, though no DNA is available to test this call. The CDR3 spans 14 residues. The germline V gene encodes CDR1 LNHNV and CDR2 YYDKDF (reference sequence). The CDR3 sequence: CATSRRQPGEKLFF. The full variable domain, completed using reference TRBV15 and TRBJ1-4, is DAMVIQNPRYQVTQFGKPVTLSCSQTLNHNVMYWYQQKSSQAPKLLFHYYDKDFNNEADTPDNFQSRRPNTSFCFLDIRSPGLGDTAMYLCATSRRQPGEKLFFGSGTQLSVL.

The chain employs TRBV29-1 and TRBJ1-2. Germline loops: CDR1 SQVTM, CDR2 ANQGSEA. CDR3 size: 11 residues. CDR3 region: CSVDQRYGYTF.

V usage is TRBV12-3 or TRBV12-4 and J usage is TRBJ2-1. The CDR3 is made up of 15 amino acids. The CDR3 here is CASSFIIGPSNEQFF.

The V call is TRBV5-1, the J call TRBJ2-7; the TCRdb call, TRBD1, lacks DNA for checking. This CDR3 is 17 amino acids long. Germline loops: CDR1 SGHRS, CDR2 YFSETQ. CDR3 region: CASSLGLRTLGLYEQYF. The whole variable domain, remainder taken from reference TRBV5-1 and TRBJ2-7, is KAGVTQTPRYLIKTRGQQVTLSCSPISGHRSVSWYQQTPGQGLQFLFEYFSETQRNKGNFPGRFSGRQFSNSRSEMNVSTLELGDSALYLCASSLGLRTLGLYEQYFGPGTRLTVT.

This sequence joins TRBV7-2 and TRBJ2-1; as DNA is missing, the TRBD2 call by TCRdb cannot be tested. Germline V gene lookup returns CDR1 SGHTA and CDR2 FQGNSA. The CDR3 spans 15 residues. This chain's CDR3 is CASSLHSGTGNEQFF.

J is TRBJ2-5 and V is TRBV11-2; TCRdb returns TRBD2, unconfirmable since there is no DNA. The CDR3 spans 14 residues. The germline V gene has CDR1 SGHAT and CDR2 FQNNGV. CDR3 residues: CASSEGPWGETQYF.

The chain combines TRBV20-1 with TRBJ2-3; the D gene TCRdb calls, TRBD1, cannot be checked with no DNA. The CDR3 loop spans 17 amino acids. Germline V CDR1 and CDR2: DFQATT, SNEGSKA (reference sequence). The CDR3: CSARVAGWPLSTDTQYF.

The chain carries TRBV12-3 or TRBV12-4 and TRBJ2-3; TCRdb selects TRBD2, and the lack of DNA leaves this call unchecked. This CDR3 region has 14 residues. The CDR3 sequence: CASSKLVVTDTQYF.

The gene calls are TRBV12-3 or TRBV12-4 and TRBJ1-3. The CDR3 consists of 15 residues. This CDR3 reads CASSLWPNSGNTIYF.